These 2 T cell receptor beta chains share one sample of origin, sequenced in a study of blood T cell repertoires in COVID-19. Assay: immunoSEQ multiplex PCR; the TCRdb copy retains only in-frame clones and omits some. This sample carries about 260,000 clones, roughly 90% of them seen once, and the ten largest clones take 0.7%. The sequenced material came from peripheral blood. These receptors came from a human donor in a cohort sampled during active COVID-19.

The rearrangement links TRBV7-2 to TRBJ2-7; 7 bases align to TRBD2. CDR1 and CDR2 (germline): SGHTA, FQGNSA. The CDR3 runs 15 residues. V gave up 2 bases and J gave up 5 bases; unmatched junction bases: 9. CDR3 nucleotides: TGTGCCAGCAGCTTACCCGGGCTAGCGGCCGACGAGCAGTACTTC. It encodes CASSLPGLAADEQYF.

The CDR3 is CASSQGTANTEAFF. The CDR3 DNA is TGTGCCAGCAGCCAAGGGACAGCGAACACTGAAGCTTTCTTT. This chain links TRBV3-1 (or the pseudogene TRBV3-2) with TRBJ1-1; D might be TRBD1 (6 bases). This CDR3 region has 14 residues. Germline CDR1 LGHDT, CDR2 YNNKEL (reference sequence). Trimming took off 1 base at V and 1 base at J, with 7 bases between the two ends.